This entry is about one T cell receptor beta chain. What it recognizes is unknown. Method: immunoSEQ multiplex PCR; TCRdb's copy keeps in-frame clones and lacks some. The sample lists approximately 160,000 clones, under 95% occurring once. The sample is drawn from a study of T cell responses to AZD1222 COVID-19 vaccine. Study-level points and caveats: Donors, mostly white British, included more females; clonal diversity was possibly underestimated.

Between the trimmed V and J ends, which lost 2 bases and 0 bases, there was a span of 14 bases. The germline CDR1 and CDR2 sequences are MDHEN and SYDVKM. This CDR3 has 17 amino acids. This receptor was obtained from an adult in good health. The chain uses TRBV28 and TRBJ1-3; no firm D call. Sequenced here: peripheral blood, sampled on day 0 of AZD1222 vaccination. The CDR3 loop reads CASSLIPVGSSGNTIYF. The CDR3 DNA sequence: TGTGCCAGCAGTTTAATCCCCGTCGGGAGCTCTGGAAACACCATATATTTT.